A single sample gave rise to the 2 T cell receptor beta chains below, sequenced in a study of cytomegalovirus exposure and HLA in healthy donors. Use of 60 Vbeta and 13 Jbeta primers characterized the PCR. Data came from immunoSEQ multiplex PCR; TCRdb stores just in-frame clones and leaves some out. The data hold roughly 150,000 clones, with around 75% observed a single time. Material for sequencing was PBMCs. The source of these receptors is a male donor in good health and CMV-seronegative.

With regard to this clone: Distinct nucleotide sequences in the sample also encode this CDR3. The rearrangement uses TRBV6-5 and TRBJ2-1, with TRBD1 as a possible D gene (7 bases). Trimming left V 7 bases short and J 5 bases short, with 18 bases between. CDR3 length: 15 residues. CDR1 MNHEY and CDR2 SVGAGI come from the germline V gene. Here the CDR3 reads CASIKAGGPNNEQFF. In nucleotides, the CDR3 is TGTGCCAGCATCAAGGCAGGGGGGCCCAACAATGAGCAGTTCTTC.

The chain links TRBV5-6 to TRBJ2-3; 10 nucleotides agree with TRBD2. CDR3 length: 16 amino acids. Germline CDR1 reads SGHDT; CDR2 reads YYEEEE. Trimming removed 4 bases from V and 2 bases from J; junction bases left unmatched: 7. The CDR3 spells CASSLRAGGATDTQYF. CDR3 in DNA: TGTGCCAGCAGCCTCAGAGCGGGGGGGGCCACAGATACGCAGTATTTT. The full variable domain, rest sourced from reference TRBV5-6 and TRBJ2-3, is DAGVTQSPTHLIKTRGQQVTLRCSPKSGHDTVSWYQQALGQGPQFIFQYYEEEERQRGNFPDRFSGHQFPNYSSELNVNALLLGDSALYLCASSLRAGGATDTQYFGPGTRLTVL.